What follows are 18 T cell receptor beta chains derived from one specimen sequenced in a study of shared clonotypes between healthy human individuals. Profiling relied on immunoSEQ multiplex PCR, and the TCRdb table lists in-frame clones only, not all of them. The sample lists about 2,100,000 clones, around 93% occurring once. It was CD45RO-negative cells, positively selected for CCR7, that made up naive CD8 cells, with terminally differentiated effector memory CD45RA+ cells excluded. The sample comprised naive CD8+ T cells from PBMCs. The receptors derive from a man younger than 35 in good health. Some clones in this sample may be carry-over from other donors' samples.

The CDR3 is CASSQDADPYYEQYF. For the CDR3, the DNA is TGTGCCAGCAGCCAAGATGCGGACCCATACTACGAGCAGTACTTC. The chain recombines TRBV4-2 with TRBJ2-7, with no clear D. The V end was cut by 0 bases, the J end by 3 bases, with 12 bases between. Germline-derived CDR1 and CDR2 are LGHNA and YNFKEQ. This CDR3 comprises 15 residues.

V and J are TRBV27 and TRBJ2-7, with D possibly being TRBD1 or TRBD2 (5 bases each). The V end lost 5 bases, the J end lost 0 bases, and 14 bases lay between the germline ends. The CDR3 has 15 amino acids. CDR1 MNHEY and CDR2 SMNVEV come from the germline V gene (reference sequence). The DNA for the CDR3 is TGTGCCAGCAGTGCCTGGGGGAGAAGCTCCTACGAGCAGTACTTC. Its protein is CASSAWGRSSYEQYF.

The chain is built from TRBV9 and TRBJ1-3; D is possibly TRBD1 (5 bases). Germline CDR1 is SGDLS and CDR2 is YYNGEE. There are 17 residues in the CDR3. Trimming removed 3 bases at V and 0 bases at J, with 16 bases between. The CDR3 reads CASSERYGTSSGNTIYF. The CDR3 DNA reads TGTGCCAGCAGCGAAAGATACGGGACTTCCTCTGGAAACACCATATATTTT.

Comments on this clone: Other DNA sequences from this sample encode an identical CDR3 as well. This sequence joins TRBV4-1 and TRBJ1-1; D is perhaps TRBD1 (6 bases). CDR1 and CDR2 from the germline V gene are MGHRA and YSYEKL. Trimming removed 1 base at V and 4 bases at J, with 10 bases between. The CDR3 is 14 residues long. DNA for the CDR3: TGCGCCAGCAGCCAAGGGACAGTTGGCACTGAAGCTTTCTTT. This translates into CASSQGTVGTEAFF.

In its sample, this clone was seen once. The chain is built from TRBV6-1 and TRBJ2-1; TRBD2 is a possible D gene (5 bases). The CDR3 sequence is 14 residues long. Trimming stripped 11 bases from V and 6 bases from J, with 20 bases between. Germline assignment: CDR1 MNHNS and CDR2 SASEGT. The CDR3 DNA is TGTGCCTCAAAGTTAGGGATAGCGATCAATGAGCAGTTCTTC. Its protein product is CASKLGIAINEQFF.

This clone was counted once. V gene TRBV27 combines with J gene TRBJ2-7; no clear D gene. Per the germline V gene, CDR1 is MNHEY and CDR2 is SMNVEV (reference sequence). With 5 bases removed from V and 5 bases from J, the gap between germline ends came to 10 bases. This CDR3 region has 12 residues. DNA of the CDR3: TGTGCCAGCAGTCACCTAGAGGACGAGCAGTACTTC. Residues: CASSHLEDEQYF.

The V and J genes are TRBV5-4 and TRBJ2-2, with 10 bases aligning to TRBD1. This CDR3 has 17 residues. The germline CDR1 and CDR2 sequences are SGHNT and YYREEE (reference sequence). V was pared by 6 bases and J by 4 bases, with 12 bases of the junction left unmatched. The CDR3: CASTVSIGTGVTGELFF. CDR3 DNA: TGTGCCAGCACCGTATCTATCGGGACAGGGGTCACCGGGGAGCTGTTTTTT.

A single count supports this clone. J is TRBJ2-7 and V is TRBV16, with a weak D call TRBD1 (6 bases). The CDR3 sequence is 16 residues long. Trimming took off 4 bases at V and 3 bases at J, with 19 bases between the two ends. Germline V lookup: CDR1 KGHSY, CDR2 FQNENV. In nucleotides, the CDR3 is TGTGCCAGCAGCCCCAGACCGGGACACAGGGACTACGAGCAGTACTTC. Translating gives CASSPRPGHRDYEQYF.

This chain joins TRBV6-1 and TRBJ2-1; D remains unclear. Germline V gene sequence: CDR1 MNHNS, CDR2 SASEGT. The CDR3 runs 14 residues. The germline V and J ends were trimmed by 7 bases and 5 bases, with 15 bases remaining between them. CDR3 amino acids: CASKTTSRNNEQFF. The DNA of the CDR3 is TGTGCCAGCAAAACTACCTCACGGAACAATGAGCAGTTCTTC.

The rearrangement joins TRBV7-9 to TRBJ2-7, with 7 bases fitting TRBD1. The CDR3 contains 14 residues. Looked up from germline, CDR1 is SEHNR and CDR2 is FQNEAQ (reference sequence). V lost 2 bases and J lost 2; bases outside the gene matches: 3. DNA for the CDR3: TGTGCCAGCAGCTTAAAGGGACAGCCCTACGAGCAGTACTTC. Translated: CASSLKGQPYEQYF. The full variable domain, completed using reference TRBV7-9 and TRBJ2-7, is DTGVSQNPRHKITKRGQNVTFRCDPISEHNRLYWYRQTLGQGPEFLTYFQNEAQLEKSRLLSDRFSAERPKGSFSTLEIQRTEQGDSAMYLCASSLKGQPYEQYFGPGTRLTVT.

As concerns this clone: Other nucleotide sequences in the sample specify the same CDR3. The J gene is TRBJ1-1, the V gene TRBV27, with a possible D match to TRBD1 (5 bases). V shed 2 bases and J shed 4 bases, with 11 bases lying between them. The CDR3 covers 14 residues. In germline, CDR1 is MNHEY, CDR2 SMNVEV (reference sequence). The CDR3 nucleotides are TGTGCCAGCAGTTTAGGGGGGTCATCCACTGAAGCTTTCTTT. It translates to CASSLGGSSTEAFF.

This chain joins TRBV19 and TRBJ1-4; D is undetermined. The CDR3 length is 13 residues. Trimming stripped 8 bases from V and 12 bases from J, with 19 bases between. The germline gives CDR1 LNHDA, CDR2 SQIVND (reference sequence). For the CDR3, the DNA is TGTGCCAGTTACCCCGGCCCCGGATGGGAACTGTTTTTT. It translates to CASYPGPGWELFF. The full variable domain, its missing parts supplied by reference TRBV19 and TRBJ1-4, is DGGITQSPKYLFRKEGQNVTLSCEQNLNHDAMYWYRQDPGQGLRLIYYSQIVNDFQKGDIAEGYSVSREKKESFPLTVTSAQKNPTAFYLCASYPGPGWELFFGSGTQLSVL.

A note on this clone: Other DNA sequences in this sample translate to the same CDR3. The genes are TRBV20-1 and TRBJ2-2; D is uncertain. The CDR3 length is 11 residues. CDR1 is DFQATT, CDR2 SNEGSKA, per germline (reference sequence). With 6 bases removed from V and 5 bases from J, the gap between germline ends came to 7 bases. The CDR3 nucleotides are TGCAGTGCGCCTAGTACCGGGGAGCTGTTTTTT. Translating it yields CSAPSTGELFF.

This chain links TRBV10-3 with TRBJ2-5, with D maybe TRBD1 (5 bases). V was clipped by 6 bases and J by 2 bases, with 13 bases between them. The CDR3 length is 14 residues. Germline V gene data show CDR1 as ENHRY and CDR2 as SYGVKD. The CDR3 DNA follows: TGTGCCATCAGCGGAGACAGAACTCAAGAGACCCAGTACTTC. Translating it yields CAISGDRTQETQYF.

The chain links TRBV5-6 to TRBJ2-7; D uncertain. Looked up from germline, CDR1 is SGHDT and CDR2 is YYEEEE. V was pared by 0 bases and J by 6 bases, with 13 bases between. The CDR3 totals 14 residues. The DNA of the CDR3 is TGTGCCAGCAGCTTGGGACTGAAAAGTTTCGAGCAGTACTTC. It codes for CASSLGLKSFEQYF.

V is TRBV5-4 and J is TRBJ1-2; TRBD1 matches at 8 bases. Germline-derived CDR1 and CDR2 are SGHNT and YYREEE (reference sequence). This CDR3 is built from 15 residues. Trimming at V came to 2 bases and at J to 4 bases, leaving 7 bases not matched to a gene. The CDR3 region is CASSFFWDRSYGYTF. The CDR3 coding sequence is TGTGCCAGCAGCTTTTTTTGGGACAGGTCCTATGGCTACACCTTC.

The chain is built from TRBV27 and TRBJ1-2; tentatively, D is TRBD1 (5 bases). From germline, CDR1 is MNHEY and CDR2 SMNVEV (reference sequence). The V gene lost 0 bases and the J gene lost 8 bases, with 19 bases spanning the gap. This CDR3 region has 16 residues. The CDR3 DNA is TGTGCCAGCAGTTTATCGGGGTTTGGGGGTGAAAACGGCTACACCTTC. Translation: CASSLSGFGGENGYTF.

CDR3 bases: TGTGCCACCAGCAGAGGGCCAGCAGGGGAGGTAGACTATGGCTACACCTTC. It encodes CATSRGPAGEVDYGYTF. The chain recombines TRBV15 with TRBJ1-2, with a tentative D call TRBD1 (6 bases). V lost 1 base to trimming and J lost 3 bases, with 18 bases between them. This CDR3 contains 17 residues. The germline V gene has CDR1 LNHNV and CDR2 YYDKDF (reference sequence).